The table lists the clone carrying this TCR beta chain with a few counts. Its antigen is still unknown. The sample originates from a study of T cell repertoires in cytomegalovirus infection. Study-level information: CMV epitopes that were recently identified and HLA-C-restricted were used alongside well-studied HLA-B-restricted ones.

Via MiXCR, TCRdb re-called the reads, giving one row per CDR3 protein. Of 550,000 to 850,000 distinct CDR3 sequences detected, roughly 36% appear once; the ten largest clones hold 15% to 20%. The germline V gene encodes CDR1 SGHNT and CDR2 YYREEE (reference sequence). The J segment lost 6 bases and the V segment lost 4 bases, leaving 6 bases of the junction unmatched. The CDR3 sequence is 16 residues long. The clonotype comes from a human donor in good health (CMV status not recorded). Some clones in this sample may be carry-over from other donors' samples. The input for sequencing was cultured PBMCs, taken from culture after CMV antigen stimulation. The gene calls are TRBV5-4 and TRBJ2-1, with 14 bases that match TRBD2. Here the CDR3 reads CASSRTSGGTANEQFF. The CDR3 nucleotides are TGTGCCAGCAGCCGGACTAGCGGGGGGACGGCCAATGAGCAGTTCTTC. The entire variable domain, with the rest obtained from reference TRBV5-4 and TRBJ2-1, is as follows: ETGVTQSPTHLIKTRGQQVTLRCSSQSGHNTVSWYQQALGQGPQFIFQYYREEENGRGNFPPRFSGLQFPNYSSELNVNALELDDSALYLCASSRTSGGTANEQFFGPGTRLTVL.